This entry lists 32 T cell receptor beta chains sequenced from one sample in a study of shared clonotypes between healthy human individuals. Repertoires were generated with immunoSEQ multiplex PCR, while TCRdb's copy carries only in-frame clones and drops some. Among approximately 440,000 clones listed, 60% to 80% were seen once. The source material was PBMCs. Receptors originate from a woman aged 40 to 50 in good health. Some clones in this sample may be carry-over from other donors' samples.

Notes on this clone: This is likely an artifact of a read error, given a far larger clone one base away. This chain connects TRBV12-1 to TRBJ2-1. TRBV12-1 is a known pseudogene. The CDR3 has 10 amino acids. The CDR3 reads CASISPEQFF. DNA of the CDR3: TGTGCCAGCATCTCACCTGAGCAGTTCTTC.

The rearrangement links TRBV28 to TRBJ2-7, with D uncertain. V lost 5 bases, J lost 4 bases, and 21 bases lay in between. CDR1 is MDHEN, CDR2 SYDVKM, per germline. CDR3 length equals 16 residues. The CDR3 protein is CASSARFTLLKYEQYF. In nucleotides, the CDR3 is TGTGCCAGCAGTGCCCGCTTTACCCTACTCAAATACGAGCAGTACTTC.

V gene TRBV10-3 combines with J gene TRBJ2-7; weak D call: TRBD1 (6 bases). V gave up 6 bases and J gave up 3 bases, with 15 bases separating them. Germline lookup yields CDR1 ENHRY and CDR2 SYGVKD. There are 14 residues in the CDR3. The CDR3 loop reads CAIRPGQQVYEQYF. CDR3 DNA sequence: TGTGCCATCAGGCCGGGACAACAAGTCTACGAGCAGTACTTC.

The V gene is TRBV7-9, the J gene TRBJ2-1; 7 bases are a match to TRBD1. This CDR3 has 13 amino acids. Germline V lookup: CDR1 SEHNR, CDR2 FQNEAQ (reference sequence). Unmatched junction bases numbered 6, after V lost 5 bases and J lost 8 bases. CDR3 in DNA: TGTGCCAGCAGCCGAGACAGGGACCATGAGCAGTTCTTC. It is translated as CASSRDRDHEQFF.

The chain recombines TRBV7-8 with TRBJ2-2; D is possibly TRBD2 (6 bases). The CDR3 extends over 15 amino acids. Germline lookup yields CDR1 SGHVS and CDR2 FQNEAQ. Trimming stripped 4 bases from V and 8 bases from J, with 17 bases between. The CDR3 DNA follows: TGTGCCAGCAGCTCAGCAATCGACGGGGGAGGGGAGCTGTTTTTT. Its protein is CASSSAIDGGGELFF.

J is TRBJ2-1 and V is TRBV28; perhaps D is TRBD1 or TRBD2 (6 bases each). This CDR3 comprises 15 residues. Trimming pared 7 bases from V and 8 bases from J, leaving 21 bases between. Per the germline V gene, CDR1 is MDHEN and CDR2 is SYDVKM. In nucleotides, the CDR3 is TGTGCCAGCACCCCAGGGGCCACCCGGGAGCATGAGCAGTTCTTC. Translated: CASTPGATREHEQFF.

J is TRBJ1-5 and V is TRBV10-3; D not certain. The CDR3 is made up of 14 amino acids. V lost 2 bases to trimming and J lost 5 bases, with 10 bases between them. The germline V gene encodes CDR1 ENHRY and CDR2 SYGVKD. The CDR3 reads CAISEGKGDQPQHF. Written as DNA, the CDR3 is TGTGCCATCAGTGAGGGCAAGGGAGATCAGCCCCAGCATTTT.

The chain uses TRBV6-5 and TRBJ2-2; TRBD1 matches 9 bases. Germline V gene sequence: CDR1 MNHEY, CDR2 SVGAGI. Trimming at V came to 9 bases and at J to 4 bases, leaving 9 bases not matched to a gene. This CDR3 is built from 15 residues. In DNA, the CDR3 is TGTGCCAGTTCCGGGACAGGGAAGGGCACCGGGGAGCTGTTTTTT. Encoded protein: CASSGTGKGTGELFF.

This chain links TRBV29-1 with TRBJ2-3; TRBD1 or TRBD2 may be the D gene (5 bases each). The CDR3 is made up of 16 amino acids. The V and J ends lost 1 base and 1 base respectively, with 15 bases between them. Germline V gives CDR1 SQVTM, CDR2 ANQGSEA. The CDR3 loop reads CSVEVGTGPGTDTQYF. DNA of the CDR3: TGCAGCGTTGAAGTTGGAACGGGACCGGGCACAGATACGCAGTATTTT.

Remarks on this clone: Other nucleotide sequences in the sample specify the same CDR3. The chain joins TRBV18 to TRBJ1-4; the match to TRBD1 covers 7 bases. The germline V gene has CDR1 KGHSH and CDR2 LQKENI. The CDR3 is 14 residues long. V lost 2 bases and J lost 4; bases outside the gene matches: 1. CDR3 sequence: CASSPGQDNEKLFF. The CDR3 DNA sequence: TGTGCCAGCTCACCAGGACAGGATAATGAAAAACTGTTTTTT.

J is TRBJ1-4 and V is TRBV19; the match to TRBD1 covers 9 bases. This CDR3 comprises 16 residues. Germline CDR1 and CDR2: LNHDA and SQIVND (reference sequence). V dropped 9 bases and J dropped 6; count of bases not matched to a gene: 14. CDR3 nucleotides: TGTGCCAGCGATAAGGGACAGGGAAATCCCTATGAAAAACTGTTTTTT. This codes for CASDKGQGNPYEKLFF.

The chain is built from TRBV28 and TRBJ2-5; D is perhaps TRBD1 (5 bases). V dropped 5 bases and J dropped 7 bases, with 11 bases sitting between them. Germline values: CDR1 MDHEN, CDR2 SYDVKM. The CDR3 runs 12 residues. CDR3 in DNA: TGTGCCAGCAGTCACCCCAGGGTGACCCAGTACTTC. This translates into CASSHPRVTQYF.

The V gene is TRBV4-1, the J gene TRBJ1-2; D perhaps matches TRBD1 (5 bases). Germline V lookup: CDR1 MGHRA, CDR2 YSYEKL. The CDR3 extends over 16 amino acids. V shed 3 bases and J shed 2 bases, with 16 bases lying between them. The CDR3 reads CASSHRARTRNYGYTF. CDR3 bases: TGCGCCAGCAGCCACCGAGCCCGGACACGGAACTATGGCTACACCTTC.

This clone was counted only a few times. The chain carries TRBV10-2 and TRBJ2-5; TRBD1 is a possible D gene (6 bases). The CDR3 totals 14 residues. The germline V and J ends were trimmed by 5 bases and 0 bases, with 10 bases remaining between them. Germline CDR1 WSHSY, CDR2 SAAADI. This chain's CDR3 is CASSYRQDQETQYF. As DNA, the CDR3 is TGCGCCAGCAGTTACCGACAGGACCAAGAGACCCAGTACTTC.

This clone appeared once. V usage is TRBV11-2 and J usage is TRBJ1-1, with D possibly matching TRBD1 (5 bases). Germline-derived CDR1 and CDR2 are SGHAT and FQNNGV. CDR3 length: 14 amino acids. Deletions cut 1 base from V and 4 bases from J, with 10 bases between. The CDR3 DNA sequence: TGTGCCAGCAGCTTAGTTGGGGACCGCACTGAAGCTTTCTTT. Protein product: CASSLVGDRTEAFF. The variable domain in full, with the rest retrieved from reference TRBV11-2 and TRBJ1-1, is EAGVAQSPRYKIIEKRQSVAFWCNPISGHATLYWYQQILGQGPKLLIQFQNNGVVDDSQLPKDRFSAERLKGVDSTLKIQPAKLEDSAVYLCASSLVGDRTEAFFGQGTRLTVV.

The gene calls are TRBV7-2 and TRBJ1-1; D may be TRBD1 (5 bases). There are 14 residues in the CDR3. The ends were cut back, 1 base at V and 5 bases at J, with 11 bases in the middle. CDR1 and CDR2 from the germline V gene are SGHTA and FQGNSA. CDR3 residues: CASSLDGGGTEAFF. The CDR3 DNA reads TGTGCCAGCAGCTTAGATGGGGGGGGAACTGAAGCTTTCTTT. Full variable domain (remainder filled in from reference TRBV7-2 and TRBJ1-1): GAGVSQSPSNKVTEKGKDVELRCDPISGHTALYWYRQSLGQGLEFLIYFQGNSAPDKSGLPSDRFSAERTGGSVSTLTIQRTQQEDSAVYLCASSLDGGGTEAFFGQGTRLTVV.

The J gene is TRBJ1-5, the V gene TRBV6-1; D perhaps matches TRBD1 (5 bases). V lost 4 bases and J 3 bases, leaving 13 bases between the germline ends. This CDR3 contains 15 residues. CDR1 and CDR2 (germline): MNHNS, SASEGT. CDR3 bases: TGTGCCAGCAGTGTCCTGGGGGGGTACAATCAGCCCCAGCATTTT. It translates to CASSVLGGYNQPQHF.

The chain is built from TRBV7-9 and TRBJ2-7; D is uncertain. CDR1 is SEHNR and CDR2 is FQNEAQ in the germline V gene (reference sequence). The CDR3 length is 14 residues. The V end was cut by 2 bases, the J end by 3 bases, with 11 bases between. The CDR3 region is CASSLTSEGYEQYF. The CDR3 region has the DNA TGTGCCAGCAGCTTAACATCGGAAGGCTACGAGCAGTACTTC.

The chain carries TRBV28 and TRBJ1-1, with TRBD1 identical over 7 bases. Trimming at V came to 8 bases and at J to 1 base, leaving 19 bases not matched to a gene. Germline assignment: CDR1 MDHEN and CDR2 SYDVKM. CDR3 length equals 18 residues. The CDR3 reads CASPARMGTAPWNTEAFF. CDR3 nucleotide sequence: TGTGCCAGCCCCGCGAGGATGGGGACAGCCCCATGGAACACTGAAGCTTTCTTT.

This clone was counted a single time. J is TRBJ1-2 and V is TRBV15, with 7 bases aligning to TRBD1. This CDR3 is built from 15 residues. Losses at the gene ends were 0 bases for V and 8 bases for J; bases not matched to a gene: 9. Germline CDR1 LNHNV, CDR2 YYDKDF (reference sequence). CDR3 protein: CATSRDVSTGRGYTF. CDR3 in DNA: TGTGCCACCAGCAGAGACGTATCGACAGGGCGCGGCTACACCTTC.

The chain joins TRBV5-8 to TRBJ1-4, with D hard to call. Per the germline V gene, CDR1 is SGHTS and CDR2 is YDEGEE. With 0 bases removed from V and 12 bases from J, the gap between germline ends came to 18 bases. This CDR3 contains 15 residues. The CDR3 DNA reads TGTGCCAGCAGCTTGGGTTTCAGGCAGCCTGGGGAACTGTTTTTT. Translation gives CASSLGFRQPGELFF.

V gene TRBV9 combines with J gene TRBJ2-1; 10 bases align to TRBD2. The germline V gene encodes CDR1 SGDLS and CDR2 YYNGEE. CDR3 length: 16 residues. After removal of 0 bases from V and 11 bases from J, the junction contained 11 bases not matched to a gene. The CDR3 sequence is CASSVEDSGTSAKQFF. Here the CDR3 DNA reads TGTGCCAGCAGCGTAGAGGATTCCGGGACTAGCGCCAAGCAGTTCTTC.

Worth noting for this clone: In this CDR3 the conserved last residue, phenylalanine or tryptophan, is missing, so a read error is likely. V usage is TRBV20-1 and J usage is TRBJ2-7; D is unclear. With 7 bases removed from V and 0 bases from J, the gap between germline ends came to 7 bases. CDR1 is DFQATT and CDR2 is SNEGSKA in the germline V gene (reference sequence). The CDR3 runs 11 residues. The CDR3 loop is CSVRGSYEQYL. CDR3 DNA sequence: TGCAGTGTCCGCGGCTCCTACGAGCAGTACCTC.

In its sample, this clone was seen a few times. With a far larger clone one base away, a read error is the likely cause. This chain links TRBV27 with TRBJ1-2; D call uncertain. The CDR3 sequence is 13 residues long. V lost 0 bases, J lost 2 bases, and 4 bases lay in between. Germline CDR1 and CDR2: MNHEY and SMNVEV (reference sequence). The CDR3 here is CASSLSGNYGYTF. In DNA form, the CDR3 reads TGTGCCAGCAGTTTATCGGGGAACTATGGCTACACCTTC.

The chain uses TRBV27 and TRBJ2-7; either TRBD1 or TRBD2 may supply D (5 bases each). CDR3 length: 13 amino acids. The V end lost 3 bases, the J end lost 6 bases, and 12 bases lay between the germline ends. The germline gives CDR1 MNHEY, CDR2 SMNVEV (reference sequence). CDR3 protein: CASSFGVGTEQYF. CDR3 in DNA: TGTGCCAGCAGTTTTGGGGTGGGGACCGAGCAGTACTTC.

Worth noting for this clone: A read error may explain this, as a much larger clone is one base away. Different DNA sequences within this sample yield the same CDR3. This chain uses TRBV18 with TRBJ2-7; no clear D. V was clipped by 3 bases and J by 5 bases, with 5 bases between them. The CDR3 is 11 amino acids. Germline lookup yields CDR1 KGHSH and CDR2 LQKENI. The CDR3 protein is CASSPGHEQYF. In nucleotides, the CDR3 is TGTGCCAGCTCACCCGGACACGAGCAGTACTTC.

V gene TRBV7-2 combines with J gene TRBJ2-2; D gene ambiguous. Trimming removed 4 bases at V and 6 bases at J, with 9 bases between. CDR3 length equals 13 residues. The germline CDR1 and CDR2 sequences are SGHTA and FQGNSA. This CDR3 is CASSWLGSGELFF. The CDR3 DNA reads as TGTGCCAGCAGCTGGCTAGGATCCGGGGAGCTGTTTTTT. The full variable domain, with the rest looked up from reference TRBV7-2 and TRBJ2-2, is GAGVSQSPSNKVTEKGKDVELRCDPISGHTALYWYRQSLGQGLEFLIYFQGNSAPDKSGLPSDRFSAERTGGSVSTLTIQRTQQEDSAVYLCASSWLGSGELFFGEGSRLTVL.

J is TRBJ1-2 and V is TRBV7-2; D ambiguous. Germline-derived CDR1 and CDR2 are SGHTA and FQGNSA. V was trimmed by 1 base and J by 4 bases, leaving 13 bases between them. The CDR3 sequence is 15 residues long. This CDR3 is CASSLVSASGYGYTF. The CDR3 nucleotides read TGTGCCAGCAGCTTAGTGTCGGCGAGCGGCTATGGCTACACCTTC.

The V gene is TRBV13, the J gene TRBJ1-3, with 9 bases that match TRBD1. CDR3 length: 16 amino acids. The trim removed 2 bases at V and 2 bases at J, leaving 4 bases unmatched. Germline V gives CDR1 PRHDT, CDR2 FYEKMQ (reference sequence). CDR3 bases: TGTGCCAGCAGCTTACAAGGGACAGGGACTGGAAACACCATATATTTT. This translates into CASSLQGTGTGNTIYF. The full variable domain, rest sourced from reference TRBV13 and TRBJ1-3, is AAGVIQSPRHLIKEKRETATLKCYPIPRHDTVYWYQQGPGQDPQFLISFYEKMQSDKGSIPDRFSAQQFSDYHSELNMSSLELGDSALYFCASSLQGTGTGNTIYFGEGSWLTVV.

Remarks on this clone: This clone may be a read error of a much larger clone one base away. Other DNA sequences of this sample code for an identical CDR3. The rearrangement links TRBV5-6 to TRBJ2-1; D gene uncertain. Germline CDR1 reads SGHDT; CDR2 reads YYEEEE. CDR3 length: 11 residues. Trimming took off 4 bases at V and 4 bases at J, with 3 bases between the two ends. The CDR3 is CASSLYNEQFF. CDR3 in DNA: TGTGCCAGCAGCCTATACAATGAGCAGTTCTTC. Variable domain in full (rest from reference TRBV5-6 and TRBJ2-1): DAGVTQSPTHLIKTRGQQVTLRCSPKSGHDTVSWYQQALGQGPQFIFQYYEEEERQRGNFPDRFSGHQFPNYSSELNVNALLLGDSALYLCASSLYNEQFFGPGTRLTVL.

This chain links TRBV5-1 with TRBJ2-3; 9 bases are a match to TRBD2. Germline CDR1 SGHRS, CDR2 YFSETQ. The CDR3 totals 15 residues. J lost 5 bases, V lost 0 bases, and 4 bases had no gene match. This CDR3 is CASSLEGSGGDTQYF. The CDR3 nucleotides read TGCGCCAGCAGCTTGGAGGGTAGCGGGGGAGATACGCAGTATTTT.

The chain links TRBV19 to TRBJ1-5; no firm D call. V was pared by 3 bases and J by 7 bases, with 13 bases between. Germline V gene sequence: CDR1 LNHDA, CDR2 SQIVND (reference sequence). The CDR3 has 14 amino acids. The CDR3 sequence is CASSIRGSGQPQHF. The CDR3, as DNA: TGTGCCAGTAGTATTAGAGGCAGTGGGCAGCCCCAGCATTTT.